This T cell receptor (beta chain) was observed in a study of blood T cell repertoires in COVID-19. Study information: Sample material is recorded as cDNA or gDNA derived from T cells, B-cell-depleted T cells, or PBMCs.

Profiled with immunoSEQ multiplex PCR; TCRdb holds only in-frame clones, not every one. The sample yields around 56,000 clones, more than 80% seen once. The CDR3 totals 13 residues. Germline CDR1 is ENHRY and CDR2 is SYGVKD. Trimming took off 4 bases at V and 5 bases at J, with 9 bases between the two ends. The V gene is TRBV10-3, the J gene TRBJ2-1; no reliable D call. Sequenced: peripheral blood. This receptor was taken from a man older than 75 with acute or convalescent COVID-19. CDR3 amino acids: CAISVDNDNEQFF. CDR3 coding DNA: TGTGCCATCAGTGTCGACAACGACAATGAGCAGTTCTTC.